Below, 28 T cell receptor beta chains from the same sample are listed, as sequenced in a study of OX40 agonist ivuxolimab in advanced cancers. Measured with immunoSEQ multiplex PCR; TCRdb has only the in-frame clones, and not every one. The table has tens of thousands of clones, 84% seen once. This specimen consisted of CD4+ or CD8+ T cells sorted from blood, obtained in a trial of the OX40 agonist ivuxolimab. The receptors originated from an adult with an advanced solid tumor such as melanoma, head and neck, liver or kidney cancer.

The chain has TRBV5-1 and TRBJ2-1; the D gene is possibly TRBD2 (6 bases). Germline CDR1 and CDR2: SGHRS and YFSETQ. The V and J ends lost 1 base and 5 bases respectively, with 13 bases between them. This CDR3 comprises 15 residues. CDR3 in amino acids: CASSLFGGSNNEQFF. The CDR3 DNA is TGCGCCAGCAGCTTGTTCGGAGGGTCTAACAATGAGCAGTTCTTC.

V is TRBV15 and J is TRBJ2-3, with D possibly matching TRBD2 (6 bases). Trimming took 3 bases from V and 4 from J, leaving 17 bases between them. The germline CDR1 and CDR2 sequences are LNHNV and YYDKDF (reference sequence). This CDR3 contains 16 residues. In DNA, the CDR3 is TGTGCCACCAGCAGCCCCCCTTGGGACTCCGCAGATACGCAGTATTTT. Its protein is CATSSPPWDSADTQYF.

The chain is built from TRBV15 and TRBJ2-5; no reliable D call. Gene TRBJ2-7 matches the end of the DNA better, so the J call may be wrong. The CDR3 is made up of 16 amino acids. CDR1 and CDR2 from the germline V gene are LNHNV and YYDKDF (reference sequence). The CDR3 region is CATSRSLGPKHYEQYF. Here the CDR3 DNA reads TGTGCCACCAGCAGATCACTCGGGCCCAAACACTACGAGCAGTACTTC.

The chain is built from TRBV4-1 and TRBJ2-5; TRBD1 matches 9 bases. CDR1 is MGHRA, CDR2 YSYEKL, per germline. This CDR3 spans 17 amino acids. Trimming removed 3 bases from V and 11 bases from J; junction bases left unmatched: 19. The CDR3 coding sequence is TGCGCCAGCAGCCAGGTCACCGGGACAGGGCCCTGGGATGAGCAGTACTTC. It codes for CASSQVTGTGPWDEQYF.

This chain uses TRBV19 with TRBJ1-5; a possible D gene is TRBD1 (6 bases). This CDR3 is built from 14 residues. V lost 4 bases, J lost 5 bases, and 12 bases lay in between. Germline V gene sequence: CDR1 LNHDA, CDR2 SQIVND (reference sequence). The CDR3 region is CASSTYREDQPQHF. Written as DNA, the CDR3 is TGTGCCAGTAGTACCTACAGGGAGGATCAGCCCCAGCATTTT.

This clone is a singleton in its sample. The V call is TRBV13, the J call TRBJ2-1; 8 nucleotides line up with TRBD1. CDR1 PRHDT and CDR2 FYEKMQ come from the germline V gene (reference sequence). The CDR3 has 11 amino acids. Germline trimming cut 6 bases from V and 12 bases from J; bases unmatched to any gene: 4. In DNA, the CDR3 is TGTGCCAGCAGTTCTACAGGGGGGCAGTTCTTC. Protein: CASSSTGGQFF.

V is TRBV6-1 and J is TRBJ2-4, with 7 bases matching TRBD1. V shed 2 bases, J shed 5 bases, and the junction held 12 bases outside the gene matches. Germline CDR1 MNHNS, CDR2 SASEGT. CDR3 size: 17 residues. The CDR3 coding sequence is TGTGCCAGCAGTGAATTGGCGTGGGGACAGCTCGAAAACATTCAGTACTTC. This gives the protein CASSELAWGQLENIQYF.

The chain employs TRBV7-9 and TRBJ2-7, with D possibly matching TRBD1 (5 bases). Germline values: CDR1 SEHNR, CDR2 FQNEAQ (reference sequence). The CDR3 is made up of 13 amino acids. The V gene lost 4 bases and the J gene lost 2 bases, with 9 bases spanning the gap. Here the CDR3 reads CASSSDITYEQYF. As DNA, the CDR3 is TGTGCCAGCAGCTCGGACATAACCTACGAGCAGTACTTC.

This chain connects TRBV4-1 to TRBJ1-2; TRBD1 matches 7 bases. The trim removed 1 base at V and 4 bases at J, leaving 9 bases unmatched. Germline values: CDR1 MGHRA, CDR2 YSYEKL. The CDR3 runs to 16 residues. In DNA form, the CDR3 reads TGCGCCAGCAGCCAAGTTAACCCCTCAGGGGGCTATGGCTACACCTTC. It encodes CASSQVNPSGGYGYTF.

The chain has TRBV29-1 and TRBJ2-7, with D unclear. The V and J ends lost 6 bases and 4 bases respectively, with 10 bases between them. Germline V gene lookup returns CDR1 SQVTM and CDR2 ANQGSEA. The CDR3 length is 11 residues. This CDR3 is CSVKTYYEQYF. The CDR3 bases are TGCAGCGTGAAAACTTATTACGAGCAGTACTTC.

The chain recombines TRBV5-5 with TRBJ2-2, with 7 positions matching TRBD1. The CDR3 sequence is 14 residues long. V was clipped by 0 bases and J by 5 bases; unmatched bases: 1. CDR1 is SGHKS and CDR2 is YYEKEE in the germline V gene (reference sequence). The DNA of the CDR3 is TGTGCCAGCAGCTTGGGACAGGGAACCGGGGAGCTGTTTTTT. This translates into CASSLGQGTGELFF.

This chain uses TRBV4-1 with TRBJ2-2, with 9 bases fitting TRBD2. The CDR3 runs 18 residues. From germline, CDR1 is MGHRA and CDR2 YSYEKL. Trimming took 2 bases from V and 6 from J; bases not matched to a gene: 13. The CDR3 is CASSQRAFAGGPAGELFF. The CDR3 nucleotides read TGCGCCAGCAGCCAAAGGGCGTTTGCGGGGGGGCCCGCCGGGGAGCTGTTTTTT.

This sequence joins TRBV10-2 and TRBJ1-1, with TRBD1 as a possible D gene (6 bases). V lost 6 bases to trimming and J lost 4 bases, with 9 bases between them. Germline-derived CDR1 and CDR2 are WSHSY and SAAADI. The CDR3 consists of 12 residues. The CDR3 region is CASSAGATEAFF. In nucleotides, the CDR3 is TGCGCCAGCAGCGCAGGGGCCACTGAAGCTTTCTTT.

The J gene is TRBJ2-2, the V gene TRBV11-2; D is possibly TRBD2 (5 bases). V was clipped by 6 bases and J by 4 bases, with 15 bases between them. This CDR3 spans 15 amino acids. Germline V gene sequence: CDR1 SGHAT, CDR2 FQNNGV. The CDR3 DNA reads as TGTGCCAGCAGTACTGGGCAGGCGGGCACCGGGGAGCTGTTTTTT. Amino acids: CASSTGQAGTGELFF.

This clone was counted only a few times. This chain joins TRBV2 and TRBJ1-6; perhaps TRBD1 as D (5 bases). The CDR3 is 15 amino acids. Germline CDR1 reads SNHLY; CDR2 reads FYNNEI. V was clipped by 8 bases and J by 4 bases, with 15 bases between them. The CDR3 protein is CASLPTQGYNSPLHF. The CDR3 region has the DNA TGTGCCAGCTTACCGACCCAGGGTTATAATTCACCCCTCCACTTT.

The rearrangement links TRBV28 to TRBJ1-1, with 7 bases that match TRBD1. Germline V lookup: CDR1 MDHEN, CDR2 SYDVKM. This CDR3 is built from 13 residues. With V trimmed by 6 bases and J by 6 bases, 7 bases remained unmatched. Here the CDR3 reads CASRRLTGSEAFF. The CDR3, as DNA: TGTGCCAGCAGACGGCTGACAGGGTCTGAAGCTTTCTTT.

The V and J genes are TRBV27 and TRBJ1-5; 9 bases match TRBD1. The junction had 5 bases not matched to a gene; V was cut back by 6 bases and J by 2 bases. The CDR3 length is 15 residues. Germline CDR1 MNHEY, CDR2 SMNVEV (reference sequence). The DNA for the CDR3 is TGTGCCAGCAGGGGGACAGGGTGGGGCAATCAGCCCCAGCATTTT. Translating it yields CASRGTGWGNQPQHF.

This chain uses TRBV7-9 with TRBJ2-7; D assignment may be TRBD1 or TRBD2 (7 bases each). Trimming stripped 4 bases from V and 6 bases from J, with 25 bases between. From germline, CDR1 is SEHNR and CDR2 FQNEAQ (reference sequence). The CDR3 sequence is 17 residues long. CDR3: CASSSRGGRQGGGEQYF. In nucleotides, the CDR3 is TGTGCCAGCAGCTCCAGGGGGGGGAGACAGGGAGGCGGCGAGCAGTACTTC.

Comment on this clone: The sample has other DNA sequences that encode this CDR3 too. This chain links TRBV27 with TRBJ2-7, with D tentatively TRBD1 (6 bases). V lost 5 bases and J lost 4, with 9 bases in between. Germline assignment: CDR1 MNHEY and CDR2 SMNVEV (reference sequence). The CDR3 spans 12 residues. In DNA form, the CDR3 reads TGTGCCAGCAGTCCCACAGGGTACGAGCAGTACTTC. Translation: CASSPTGYEQYF.

This chain connects TRBV7-3 to TRBJ2-3; 10 bases agree with TRBD1. This CDR3 comprises 15 residues. CDR1 is SGHTA, CDR2 FQGTGA, per germline. The trim removed 4 bases at V and 6 bases at J, leaving 7 bases unmatched. CDR3 region: CASSWGQGNWDTQYF. In DNA form, the CDR3 reads TGTGCCAGCAGCTGGGGACAGGGGAATTGGGATACGCAGTATTTT.

The chain couples TRBV13 to TRBJ2-4; 8 positions match TRBD2. Germline CDR1 reads PRHDT; CDR2 reads FYEKMQ (reference sequence). V lost 10 bases to trimming and J lost 8 bases; unmatched junction nucleotides: 4. The CDR3 spans 11 residues. The CDR3 is CATSGGDIQYF. The DNA of the CDR3 is TGTGCCACCTCCGGGGGGGACATTCAGTACTTC.

The chain is built from TRBV12-1 and TRBJ2-3; no DNA check was done on the table's D call, TRBD2. TRBV12-1 is labeled a pseudogene. This CDR3 spans 20 amino acids. CDR3 bases: TGTGCCAGCAGCGCCCCCACGGAAGGGAGGGAGCGGGGGGGCACAGATACGCAGTATTTT. It yields the protein CASSAPTEGRERGGTDTQYF.

The V and J genes are TRBV5-6 and TRBJ2-1, with TRBD1 identical over 8 bases. Losses at the gene ends were 2 bases for V and 4 bases for J; bases not matched to a gene: 8. There are 16 residues in the CDR3. Germline CDR1 reads SGHDT; CDR2 reads YYEEEE. CDR3 protein: CASSFQTGEFYNEQFF. CDR3 DNA: TGTGCCAGCAGCTTCCAGACAGGGGAGTTTTACAATGAGCAGTTCTTC.

Within the sample, this clone is medium-sized. V usage is TRBV4-1 and J usage is TRBJ1-5, with D unclear. The CDR3 totals 15 residues. The germline V gene encodes CDR1 MGHRA and CDR2 YSYEKL. V shed 0 bases and J shed 7 bases, with 13 bases lying between them. CDR3 region: CASSQDRALAQPQHF. The CDR3, as DNA: TGCGCCAGCAGCCAAGATAGGGCTCTAGCGCAGCCCCAGCATTTT.

This clone has only one observation. The chain is built from TRBV9 and TRBJ2-3; no clear D gene. Trimming stripped 4 bases from V and 0 bases from J, with 3 bases between. This CDR3 contains 12 residues. The germline V gene has CDR1 SGDLS and CDR2 YYNGEE. The CDR3 nucleotides read TGTGCCAGCAGCCCCAGCACAGATACGCAGTATTTT. This encodes CASSPSTDTQYF.

This clone was observed a few times. V and J are TRBV9 and TRBJ2-1; the match to TRBD2 covers 11 bases. CDR1 is SGDLS, CDR2 YYNGEE, per germline. This CDR3 is built from 17 residues. The V gene end was trimmed by 2 bases and the J gene end by 6 bases; junction bases not matched to a gene: 10. For the CDR3, the DNA is TGTGCCAGCAGCGTCCCTCTTAGCGGGGGGGATATCAATGAGCAGTTCTTC. It translates to CASSVPLSGGDINEQFF.

This chain connects TRBV10-3 to TRBJ1-2; TRBD1 matches 8 bases. Germline-derived CDR1 and CDR2 are ENHRY and SYGVKD. CDR3 length: 16 amino acids. The V and J ends lost 9 bases and 8 bases, in that order; junction bases with no gene match: 20. CDR3 sequence: CAISLGTGETGGGYTF. The CDR3 DNA reads as TGTGCCATAAGCCTCGGGACAGGCGAAACCGGGGGGGGCTACACCTTC.

This chain joins TRBV5-5 and TRBJ2-3; D unresolved. CDR1 and CDR2 from the germline V gene are SGHKS and YYEKEE (reference sequence). CDR3 size: 14 residues. The V and J ends lost 1 base and 2 bases respectively, with 8 bases between them. The CDR3 loop is CASSLWQNTDTQYF. The CDR3 region has the DNA TGTGCCAGCAGCTTGTGGCAGAACACAGATACGCAGTATTTT.